The TCR beta chain described here comes from a study of identifying expanded T cells in peripheral blood. Clones were sequenced by immunoSEQ multiplex PCR, and TCRdb holds only the in-frame ones, with some missing. The top ten hold less than 20% of the sample, which has tens of thousands of clones, around 83% seen once. This clone was found once. What it recognizes is unknown. The same CDR3 also results from other DNA sequences found in this sample. The CDR3 has 15 residues. Trimming took off 0 bases at V and 0 bases at J, with 9 bases between the two ends. Germline CDR1 SGHTA, CDR2 FQGNSA. General study findings and limits: Across healthy donors, higher total template counts meant significantly greater approximately two-week count variance. Over two and four weeks, about 15 and 18 clones changed, versus around 1.1 between replicates.

During the collection period, no donor immune events like infections were recorded. The TCR comes from a person aged 18 to 75 in good health. Sequenced: blood. This chain uses TRBV7-2 with TRBJ2-7; D gene ambiguous. The CDR3 region has the DNA TGTGCCAGCAGCTTAGCGGGGTCAAGCTCCTACGAGCAGTACTTC. It yields the protein CASSLAGSSSYEQYF.